Listed below are T cell receptor beta chains from one sample, sequenced in a study of T cells in Graves' hyperthyroidism and ophthalmopathy. From the multiplex PCR reads, TCRdb called clonotypes with MiXCR, one entry per CDR3 protein. The top ten clones hold about an eighth of a sample with 500,000 to 650,000 distinct CDR3 sequences, about 14% of them seen once. The sequencing input was blood. All receptors come from a woman aged 50 to 60 with Graves' ophthalmopathy. The CDR3 runs from the conserved cysteine through the conserved F or W. The D gene is left open where the match is weak. For some rows the clone size is stated as once, few or many, or as a class when expanded; others skip it.

.	TRBJ1-2	TRBV5-5	few	TGTGCCAGCAGCTTGGTTTCCGGGGGGCTTGGCTATGGCTACACCTTC	CASSLVSGGLGYGYTF
.	TRBJ1-3	TRBV18	.	TGTGCCAGCTCACCTCCCGGTGCGCGCTCTGGAAACACCATATATTTT	CASSPPGARSGNTIYF
TRBD2	TRBJ2-1	TRBV28	many	TGTGCCAGCAGTTTATGGCTAGCGGGAGGGCGGGGGTACAATGAGCAGTTCTTC	CASSLWLAGGRGYNEQFF
TRBD1	TRBJ1-2	TRBV5-1	many	TGCGCCAGCAGCTTGCCCCAGGGGGACTATGGCTACACCTTC	CASSLPQGDYGYTF
TRBD2	TRBJ2-7	TRBV2	.	TGTGCCAGCAGTGAATTGACTAGCGGGAGCCACGAGCAGTACTTC	CASSELTSGSHEQYF
.	TRBJ1-1	TRBV19	few	TGTGCCAGTAAAGACCCTGCCACTGAAGCTTTCTTT	CASKDPATEAFF
.	TRBJ2-7	TRBV20-1	many	TGCAGTGCTAGAGTCCCCCAGACTGCTAACGAGCAGTACTTC	CSARVPQTANEQYF
.	TRBJ2-1	TRBV20-1	many	TGCAGTGCAAATTCTCCCCGGACGACCTACAATGAGCAGTTCTTC	CSANSPRTTYNEQFF
TRBD1	TRBJ2-3	TRBV19	few	TGTGCCAGTATGGGAATGGGACAGGGAACAGATACGCAGTATTTT	CASMGMGQGTDTQYF
TRBD1	TRBJ2-3	TRBV7-2	.	TGTGCCAGCAGCTTATCCGGGGCAGGGGGCGCTTCAGATACGCAGTATTTT	CASSLSGAGGASDTQYF
TRBD1	TRBJ1-3	TRBV7-8	.	TGTGCCAGCAGCTTAGCCCCTCTGACAGGGTCCGGAAACACCATATATTTT	CASSLAPLTGSGNTIYF
TRBD2	TRBJ2-7	TRBV27	many	TGTGCCAGCAGTTTCTTTCTAGCGGGACGATCCTACGAGCAGTACTTC	CASSFFLAGRSYEQYF
.	TRBJ1-1	TRBV6-1	few	TGTGCCGGCAGCCCGGGCGGGGCGCAGGTCACTGAAGCTTTCTTT	CAGSPGGAQVTEAFF
TRBD1	TRBJ2-7	TRBV20-1	many	TGCAGTGCTAGAGACCCCCTTTCGACAGGGGGCGCCTACGAGCAGTACTTC	CSARDPLSTGGAYEQYF
.	TRBJ2-7	TRBV7-2	many	TGTGCCAGCAGCTCAGCGGGCCCGGGCGGAGAGCAGTACTTC	CASSSAGPGGEQYF
TRBD2	TRBJ2-5	TRBV13	many	TGTGCCAGCAGCTTACCTAGCGGGAACCAAGAGACCCAGTACTTC	CASSLPSGNQETQYF
.	TRBJ2-7	TRBV11-2	many	TGTGCCAGCAGCCCCGTGACAATCTACGAGCAGTACTTC	CASSPVTIYEQYF
.	TRBJ1-2	TRBV5-5	.	TGTGCCAGCAGCTTGGAGGCTCTTCCCACCTTC	CASSLEALPTF
.	TRBJ2-2	TRBV18	many	TGTGCCAGCTCACCCCCGAGGACGAGCCACCGGGAGCTGTTTTTT	CASSPPRTSHRELFF
.	TRBJ2-2	TRBV27	many	TGTGCCAGCAGTACCCCCAGGGCTACGAACACCGGGGAGCTGTTTTTT	CASSTPRATNTGELFF
.	TRBJ2-7	TRBV14	.	TGTGCCAGCAGGCCGGGATCCTCCTACGAGCAGTACTTC	CASRPGSSYEQYF
.	TRBJ1-2	TRBV28	few	TGTGCCAGCACAAGGTTGAACTATGGCTACACCTTC	CASTRLNYGYTF
.	TRBJ2-3	TRBV28	many	TGTGCCAACCCTATTTACACTCATAGCACAGATACGCAGTATTTT	CANPIYTHSTDTQYF
TRBD1	TRBJ1-4	TRBV4-2	few	TGTGCCAGCAGCCAAGCCGGGACAGCGCCCGAAAAACTGTTTTTT	CASSQAGTAPEKLFF
.	TRBJ1-1	TRBV12-3/TRBV12-4	many	TGTGCCAGCAGCCCGGGTTTTAAGAACACTGAAGCTTTCTTT	CASSPGFKNTEAFF
TRBD2	TRBJ2-7	TRBV20-1	many	TGCAGTGCTAGACCGGGACTAGCGGGAGGGCCCTCCGAGCAGTACTTC	CSARPGLAGGPSEQYF
.	TRBJ1-5	TRBV18	many	TGTGCCAGCTCACAGGGGACGAAAAATCAGCCCCAGCATTTT	CASSQGTKNQPQHF
.	TRBJ1-2	TRBV5-6	few	TGTGCCAGCAGCTTGGGTAATAACTATGGCTACACCTTC	CASSLGNNYGYTF
TRBD2	TRBJ2-7	TRBV5-1	many	TGCGCCAGCAGCAGAATAGCGGGAGGAACCTACGAGCAGTACTTC	CASSRIAGGTYEQYF
TRBD1	TRBJ1-4	TRBV12-5	few	TGTGCTAGTGGTTTGGGTCAGGGGGTCGGCAATGAAAAACTGTTTTTT	CASGLGQGVGNEKLFF